Listed here is a single T cell receptor beta chain. It lacks a known antigen. Nothing much larger sits one base from this clone, and base qualities are not available. From the cysteine through the phenylalanine, the CDR3 covers 13 amino acids. CDR3 DNA is the only sequence kept; it has 39 bases, read in frame from the first base. CDR1 and CDR2 are drawn from the germline V gene (reference sequence): SEHNR, FQNEAQ. V sheds 5 bases and J sheds 4 bases, leaving 11 bases between their ends. The record originates from a study of graft-versus-host responses after intestinal transplantation (dated by TCRdb to about 2021). Notes on the research overall: The transplants that recipients got were multivisceral, liver-intestinal, or isolated intestinal. All recipients received anti-thymocyte globulin induction followed by maintenance tacrolimus and steroids for around three years. Bulk TCR-beta CDR3 sequencing was used to track graft-versus-host and host-versus-graft alloreactive T cell clones in the graft, circulation and bone marrow after intestinal transplantation. To identify alloreactive clones, pre-transplant mixed lymphocyte reaction products were sequenced and then compared with unstimulated pre-transplant donor and recipient T cells. The cohort enrolled about two dozen intestinal transplant recipients including one retransplant, and a few patients lacking pretransplant specimens were excluded. A peak of at least 4% donor T cells among recipient peripheral blood mononuclear cells was the definition used for donor T cell macrochimerism. Rather than being sequenced by the commercial service, samples from a few later patients were sequenced in-house on an Illumina MiSeq and processed with MiXCR.

Receptor libraries were prepared by the immunoSEQ multiplex PCR assay. High-throughput TCR-beta CDR3 sequencing of genomic DNA from most patients was performed by Adaptive Biotechnologies. For the original study's pipeline: TCR sequencing data were retrieved from Adaptive's ImmunoSEQ software for 15 to 20 patients, whereas a few other patients were processed with MiXCR and VDJtools. Because the origin of CDR3 nucleotide sequences shared between donor and recipient could not be assigned, those sequences were removed. To count as alloreactive, a clone needed at least 2-fold expansion over unstimulated cells and a minimum CFSE-low frequency of 0.002% (template counts) or 0.001% (read counts). Clones detected in sequenced pre-transplant spleen, lymph node, or MLR CFSE-low populations of the donor or recipient were defined as mappable. The cumulative frequency of alloreactive clones was calculated as a percentage of all sequences, weighted by copy number. TCRdb holds this immuneACCESS table with in-frame rearrangements only. Some clones are missing; in checked studies, unresolved V genes explain under half, and the rest has no known cause. The DNA gave D and trimming, while V, J and clone size come from that table. The table for this sample lists roughly 4,000 clones; roughly 85% of them were counted only once. Around 4.9% of the sample is in the top ten clones.

Dithiothreitol, EDTA incubations and collagenase D digestion were used to isolate intraepithelial and lamina propria lymphocytes from graft specimens. Bulk TCR-beta sequencing was performed on serial intestinal graft biopsy specimens collected as late as 600 days after transplant. Overall study outcomes, separate from this receptor: GvH clones were detected in recipient bone marrow, and some appeared earlier in ileal mucosa or blood, consistent with an intestinal mucosal origin. Peak levels of circulating GvH clones were associated with declines in HvG clones early after transplant. In the allografts of patients with donor T cell macrochimerism, GvH to HvG T cell clonal ratios were high. The conclusions were limited by the relatively low number and heterogeneity of the intestinal transplant patients.

The clonotype was recovered from a human patient who received an intestinal transplant, so some T cells may come from the graft donor. Material: ileum tissue, obtained 650 to 670 days after intestinal transplant. The V and J segments used are TRBV7-9 and TRBJ1-1; confidence is insufficient to name the D gene. The DNA reads as follows: TGTGCCAGCAGCCCAGGTGTGAGCACTGAAGCTTTCTTT. It codes for CASSPGVSTEAFF.